Listed below are T cell receptor beta chains from one sample, sequenced in a study of T cells after yellow fever vaccination. TCRdb recomputed calls from the 5' RACE reads with MiXCR, one row per CDR3 protein. The sample has 170,000 or so distinct CDR3 sequences; approximately 6.2% are singletons. The sample in question was CD4+ T cells sorted from PBMCs, obtained on the day of the first yellow fever vaccination. These receptors all stem from a man in his late teens or twenties who received the YFV17D yellow fever vaccine. The CDR3 runs from the conserved cysteine through the conserved F or W. A D gene is named only where the DNA matches it firmly. For some rows the clone size is stated as once, few or many, or as a class when expanded; others skip it.

TRBJ2-4 | 18 | TRBD2 | - | TRBV12-3/TRBV12-4 | CACSSGLAGTIAKNIQYF | TGTGCCTGCAGTTCGGGACTAGCGGGGACCATAGCCAAAAACATTCAGTACTTC
TRBJ2-1 | 14 | - | few | TRBV9 | CASSPQWPVNEQFF | TGTGCCAGCAGCCCCCAGTGGCCAGTCAATGAGCAGTTCTTC
TRBJ1-3 | 16 | TRBD1 | few | TRBV5-1 | CASSSSGQGTGNTIYF | TGCGCCAGCAGCTCCTCGGGACAGGGCACTGGAAACACCATATATTTT
TRBJ1-1 | 13 | - | - | TRBV20-1 | CSARRELNTEAFF | TGCAGTGCTAGGAGAGAGCTGAACACTGAAGCTTTCTTT
TRBJ1-1 | 13 | - | many | TRBV7-3 | CASSLMSNTEAFF | TGTGCCAGCAGCTTAATGTCGAACACTGAAGCTTTCTTT
TRBJ2-3 | 15 | - | many | TRBV6-1 | CASSEWQGLWDTQYF | TGTGCCAGCAGTGAATGGCAGGGACTTTGGGATACGCAGTATTTT
TRBJ2-3 | 14 | - | - | TRBV7-9 | CASSLSLASDTQYF | TGTGCCAGCAGCTTATCCCTAGCCTCAGATACGCAGTATTTT
TRBJ2-5 | 13 | - | many | TRBV4-3 | CASSQGPRETQYF | TGCGCCAGCAGCCAAGGCCCTCGGGAGACCCAGTACTTC
TRBJ2-5 | 15 | - | - | TRBV5-1 | CASSLIGTGGETQYF | TGCGCCAGCAGCTTGATAGGGACTGGAGGAGAGACCCAGTACTTC
TRBJ2-1 | 15 | - | many | TRBV20-1 | CSAPTIGRSYNEQFF | TGCAGTGCTCCAACGATAGGGCGCTCCTACAATGAGCAGTTCTTC
TRBJ2-2 | 17 | - | few | TRBV4-1 | CASSLAAGHPNTGELFF | TGCGCCAGCAGCCTAGCGGCTGGCCACCCGAACACCGGGGAGCTGTTTTTT
TRBJ2-2 | 16 | - | - | TRBV20-1 | CSARDLSAGHTGELFF | TGCAGTGCTAGAGATCTGAGTGCGGGCCACACCGGGGAGCTGTTTTTT
TRBJ2-1 | 16 | TRBD1 | many | TRBV5-1 | CASSFNPGQGVNEQFF | TGCGCCAGCAGCTTCAATCCGGGACAGGGGGTCAATGAGCAGTTCTTC